This TCR beta chain was observed in a study of brain T cells in children with intractable seizures. Time point denoted: blood from clinic visit 5 months post-surgery; TSC patient then seizure free. Profiling relied on immunoSEQ multiplex PCR, and the TCRdb table lists in-frame clones only, not all of them. The data show about 350,000 clones, over 90% seen once. J was trimmed by 0 bases and V by 2 bases; bases with no gene match: 3. CDR1 is MNHEY and CDR2 is SVGAGI in the germline V gene. The CDR3 totals 15 residues. The chain is built from TRBV6-5 and TRBJ2-7; TRBD1 agrees at 8 bases. The receptor comes from a boy under three years old with tuberous sclerosis and intractable seizures. The sample here was peripheral blood, taken roughly 5 months after surgery. The CDR3 loop is CASSYHGQGSYEQYF. The CDR3 DNA is TGTGCCAGCAGTTACCACGGACAGGGCTCCTACGAGCAGTACTTC.